This T cell receptor beta chain was documented in a study of PD-1 blockade in classical Hodgkin lymphoma. Every patient relapsed after autologous stem cell transplantation, and brentuximab vedotin exposure varied. By magnetic negative selection, CD4+ T cells were purified from thawed PBMCs. Best responses included complete response and partial response; otherwise, the best response was progressive disease. Turning to this clone: Its target is unknown.

Germline-derived CDR1 and CDR2 are SGHTA and FQGNSA. With 6 bases clipped from V and 1 base from J, the junction kept 9 bases outside the gene matches. This CDR3 has 16 amino acids. Regarding the study as a whole: Baseline diversity was lower in partial responders and progressors than complete responders. Patients excluded were those beginning nivolumab under 1 year after ASCT.

Sequenced by immunoSEQ multiplex PCR; TCRdb stores in-frame clones only, minus some. The repertoire holds 10,000 to 15,000 clones, with 65% to 85% as singletons. Sequencing used CD4+ T cells from blood, obtained at baseline. This TCR was sampled from a human donor with classical Hodgkin lymphoma. This chain links TRBV7-2 with TRBJ2-3, with 8 bases lining up with TRBD2. CDR3 sequence reads: CASRRYSGAGTDTQYF. In nucleotides, the CDR3 is TGTGCCAGCAGGAGGTATAGCGGGGCTGGCACAGATACGCAGTATTTT.